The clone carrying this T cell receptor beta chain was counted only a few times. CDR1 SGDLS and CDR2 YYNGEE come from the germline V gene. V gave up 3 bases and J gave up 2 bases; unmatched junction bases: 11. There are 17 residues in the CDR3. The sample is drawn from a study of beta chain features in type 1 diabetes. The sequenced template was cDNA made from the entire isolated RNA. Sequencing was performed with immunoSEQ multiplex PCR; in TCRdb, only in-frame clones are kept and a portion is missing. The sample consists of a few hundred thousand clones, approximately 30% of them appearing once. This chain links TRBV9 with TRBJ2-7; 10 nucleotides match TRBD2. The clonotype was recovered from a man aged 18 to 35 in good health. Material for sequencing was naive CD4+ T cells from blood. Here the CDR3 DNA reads TGTGCCAGCAGCGGAACCGCTAGCGGGAGTGGAACCTACGAGCAGTACTTC. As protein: CASSGTASGSGTYEQYF.